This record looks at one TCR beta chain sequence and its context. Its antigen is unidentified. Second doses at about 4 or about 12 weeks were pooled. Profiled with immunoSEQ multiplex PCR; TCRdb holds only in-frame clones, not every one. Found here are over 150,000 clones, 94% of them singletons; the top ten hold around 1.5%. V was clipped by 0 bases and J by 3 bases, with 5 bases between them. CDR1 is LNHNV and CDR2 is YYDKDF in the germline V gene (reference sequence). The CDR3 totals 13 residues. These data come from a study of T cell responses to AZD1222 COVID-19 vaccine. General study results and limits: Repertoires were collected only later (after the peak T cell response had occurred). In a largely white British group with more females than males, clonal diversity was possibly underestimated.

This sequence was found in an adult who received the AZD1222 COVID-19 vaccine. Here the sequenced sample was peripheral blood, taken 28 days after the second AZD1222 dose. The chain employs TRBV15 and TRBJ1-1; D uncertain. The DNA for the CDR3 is TGTGCCACCAGCAGAGATGCCCACACTGAAGCTTTCTTT. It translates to CATSRDAHTEAFF. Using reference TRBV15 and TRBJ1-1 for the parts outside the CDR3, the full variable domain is DAMVIQNPRYQVTQFGKPVTLSCSQTLNHNVMYWYQQKSSQAPKLLFHYYDKDFNNEADTPDNFQSRRPNTSFCFLDIRSPGLGDTAMYLCATSRDAHTEAFFGQGTRLTVV.